This TCR beta chain emerged from a study of T cells in Graves' hyperthyroidism and ophthalmopathy. V was cut by 5 bases and J by 0 bases, with 11 bases left in between. The germline gives CDR1 MDHEN, CDR2 SYDVKM. The CDR3 extends over 15 amino acids. This clonotype was picked up a small number of times. The antigen is unknown. Patients aged 18 to 65 had newly diagnosed hyperthyroidism of under 2 months' duration. Extraction of PBMCs used roughly 9.3 ml of fresh peripheral blood. Study-wide findings and caveats: Most thyroid clonotypes with frequency above 0.001 were detected in blood. Ophthalmopathy was identified by the model a median around 6.3 months ahead of onset.

The investigators amplified TCR beta CDR3 regions from RNA transcripts. RT-PCR in the first round (using the HTBI primer set) targeted the TCR CDR3. TCRdb processed the multiplex PCR reads anew with MiXCR; each CDR3 protein has one entry. The sample holds hundreds of thousands of distinct CDR3 sequences, roughly 16% seen once. The sequence derives from a woman aged 25 to 39 with Graves' hyperthyroidism. The sequencing sample was made of blood. The chain uses TRBV28 and TRBJ1-3; unclear D gene. CDR3 nucleotides: TGTGCCAGCAGTCTCGGACGGTACTCTGGAAACACCATATATTTT. It yields the protein CASSLGRYSGNTIYF.